This is a list of T cell receptor beta chains from one sample in a study of blood T cells in healthy people across ages. MiXCR, applied by TCRdb to the 5' RACE reads, yields one record per CDR3 protein. The sample carries 630,000 or so distinct CDR3 sequences, about 30% recorded once. The sequenced sample was blood. The source is a woman older than 75 in good health. Each CDR3 is given with its conserved first and last residue. The order of the fields is V gene, CDR3 protein.

TRBV20-1,CSARRGTGALNEQYF
TRBV6-5,CASSLTGTVNTEAFF
TRBV12-3/TRBV12-4,CASRPLVGGTSTDTQYF
TRBV7-9,CASSFLVNTEAFF
TRBV7-6,CASSSGTGPDTQYF
TRBV7-9,CASSLWSGGGRNEQYF
TRBV5-1,CASTTSGVGNEQFF
TRBV7-9,CASTPPSRAGGQVETQYF
TRBV20-1,CSARATGQETQYF
TRBV5-1,CASSPGRGPTRLFYNEQFF
TRBV30,CAWSASPFHPTYEQYF
TRBV10-2,CASLSGDTDTQYF
TRBV20-1,CSARGTGEDNSPLHF
TRBV15,CATSRDTRVGDTQYF
TRBV2,CASRAGVGYEQYF
TRBV6-1,CASSGRVWTEAFF
TRBV28,CASLQGGYGYTF
TRBV9,CASGQTSSYTDTQYF
TRBV6-2/TRBV6-3,CASSYSRYEAANSHNEQFF
TRBV25-1,CASSEPRVGGETQYF
TRBV27,CASSFSNGPYEQYF
TRBV12-3/TRBV12-4,CASSHILEQFF
TRBV5-6,CASTEGGLGCEQYF
TRBV4-2,CASSLAEGPYNEQFF
TRBV7-2,CASSSPGQTTEAFF
TRBV27,CASSYRQGVEKLFF
TRBV9,CASSVRQGATYEQYF
TRBV20-1,CSANMGQREQEQYF
TRBV12-3/TRBV12-4,CASTSLVGYGYTF
TRBV5-1,CASSPETGITYGYTF
TRBV5-1,CASSFRRSQSSYNEQFF